This TCR beta chain derives from a study of cytomegalovirus exposure and HLA in healthy donors listed by TCRdb under 2017. About the full investigation: An earlier analysis of about 530 of the donors reported 276 Gb of sequence data and 117 million unique TCR beta sequences obtained from 180 million or so T cells. Along with the roughly 700-subject first cohort, a separate validation cohort of about 110 different subjects was used. The study was designed to test whether signatures of past pathogen exposure could be identified by cataloging public T cell receptors. An earlier analysis of 450 to 750 of the donors used high-throughput TCR beta sequencing to judge whether each TCR beta V gene segment behaved as functional or pseudogenic. Roughly five DR-DQ haplotypes were handled as single units for association and clustering, since linkage in the cohort was strong. Typing coverage differed by locus: A, B, C, DRB1 and DQB1 were typed in about 620-640 donors, DQA1 in about 500, DPA1 in some 570, and DPB1 in about 450. Both class I and class II loci were covered by HLA typing, at four-digit resolution. Every repertoire in the discovery cohort had been generated on one and the same sequencing platform. Among the approximately 400 genotyped donors, approximately 81% belonged to the genetic ancestry cluster associated with self-reported Caucasian donors. The T cell repertoires of roughly 660 subjects were profiled by immunosequencing and related to cytomegalovirus serostatus. Rather than drawing on any new phenotypic data, the later analysis identified candidate immune exposures from TCR beta sequences and the way those sequences occurred across donors. Among 398 genotyped donors of the cohort, an average of approximately 240,000 unique TCR beta nucleotide sequences were sequenced per donor, roughly 18% of them non-productive. Approximately 300 gigabases of sequencing data and tens of millions of unique TCR sequences were included in an early release covering over 600 HLA-typed donors. To predict cytomegalovirus infection status, the study brought together high-throughput TCR immunosequencing, statistical association of individual TCRs with disease status, and machine learning. Alongside the repertoire data, information on donor age, sex, ethnicity and CMV serostatus was compiled. To study patterns of TCR occurrence, a later analysis re-analyzed previously published TCR beta repertoires from around 700 donors and added high-resolution HLA genotyping. In a later genetic analysis, genome-wide SNP genotypes for about 60% of the 666 donors were used, and that subset was treated as a discovery cohort.

The cohort comprised 710 or so healthy bone marrow donors. At the time of sampling, all cohort members were nominally healthy, though unrecorded immune exposures were likely present. The donor tested CMV seronegative and was one of the 352 seronegative cohort members. A peripheral blood sample was provided by each donor, and peripheral blood mononuclear cells were used for TCR beta sequencing. The Qiagen DNeasy Blood Extraction Kit was used to extract genomic DNA from the blood cell samples. In the case of this clone: Its target antigen remains unknown. No per-base quality is available; no much larger clone lies one base away.

V and J are trimmed by 4 bases and 4 bases, and the gene matches miss 4 bases of the junction. The germline V gene provides CDR1 SGHDT and CDR2 YYEEEE. Its CDR3 holds 13 amino acids, cysteine through phenylalanine. Only the CDR3 portion is preserved as DNA: 39 bases, with reading frame beginning at the first base. The library was made by the immunoSEQ multiplex PCR assay. The multiplex PCR relied on a mix of 60 forward primers for TCR Vbeta segments and 13 reverse primers for TCR Jbeta segments. The CDR3 region of rearranged TCR beta genes was amplified from genomic DNA by a multiplex PCR assay. On the Illumina HiSeq System, the amplified TCR beta libraries were sequenced as 87-base-pair reads. The authors processed their data as follows. A later analysis tallied 75 million to 95 million unique TCR beta chains across the 600 to 700 repertoires, and about 10 million of those chains were shared by two or more donors. Raw reads were error-corrected and collapsed into unique sequences by a nearest-neighbor algorithm in which closely related sequences were merged to remove PCR and sequencing errors. CDR3 sequences were aligned to IMGT reference sequences to assign V, D and J gene segments. For a sequence to be retained, a match of at least six nucleotides to both a V gene segment and a J gene segment was required. Rearrangements were called productive when the CDR3 lacked stop codons and stayed in frame with V and J; all others were non-productive. CDR3 was defined by IMGT convention, running from the second conserved V-encoded cysteine to the conserved J-encoded phenylalanine. The earlier analysis of about 530 of the donors excluded any sequence lacking an unambiguous match to a single V gene segment. An earlier analysis of 587 of the donors classified V segments as functional when productive rearrangements were above 56.7% and as segregating when the standard deviation between donors was above 5%. A statistical classification framework was built to diagnose cytomegalovirus status from the catalog of TCR beta chain sequences. In a later analysis, TCR nucleotide sequences were compared against IMGT/GENE-DB human TR gene sequences so that V and J genes could be assigned. A later analysis assigned CDR3 sequences and most-parsimonious VDJ recombination scenarios with the TCRdist pipeline. A later analysis defined each TCR beta chain by its CDR3 amino acid sequence plus V-gene family, and excluded reads lacking a unique V-gene family. A later analysis removed roughly 590 highly shared, low-generation-probability nucleotide sequences to deal with suspected cross-contamination and a sequencing artifact. In a later analysis, a clonal expansion index was calculated for each public chain from normalized within-repertoire ranks of inferred template counts. In a later analysis, generation probabilities were computed with a VDJ recombination model fitted to out-of-frame rearrangements, and the resulting probabilities were checked against IGoR. A later analysis scored TCR-TCR, TCR-HLA and TCR-CMV co-occurrence with hypergeometric tests, applying a repertoire-size bias correction to TCR pairs. False discovery rates were estimated in a later analysis by permuting HLA or CMV assignments 20 times. A later analysis grouped co-occurring TCRs with DBSCAN, adding TCRdist sequence similarity when clustering within HLA-allele-positive subsets. Co-occurrence clustering excluded repertoires with fewer than 30,000 or more than 120,000 public chains, plus five with anomalous nucleotide sharing. TCRdb mirrors the immuneACCESS table, restricted to in-frame sequences. Some clones are absent from its copies; in checked studies, under half trace to an unresolved V gene, and the reason for the others is unknown. The D gene and trimming were derived from the DNA, and the V and J assignments and clone size from that table. This sample comprises tens of thousands of clones, 70% to 80% of them detected only once. Around 3.5% of the sample comes from the top ten.

Overall study outcomes, separate from this receptor: HLA typing was unavailable for some donors at each locus, so association tests used only the typed subset. The classifier was reported to diagnose cytomegalovirus status with high specificity and sensitivity in both the original cohort and the validation cohort. Three of the identified cytomegalovirus-associated TCR beta chains were confirmed in vitro to be specific for cytomegalovirus antigens. Most TCR sequences were seen in very few donors, while some public TCRs were found in many individuals. For the cohort, immune exposure information was limited to CMV serostatus. Several of the top co-occurrence clusters appeared to be linked to parvovirus B19, influenza, CMV and Epstein-Barr virus, according to a later analysis. In a later genetic analysis, a missense DCLRE1C variant was associated with V-gene and J-gene trimming of TCR beta chains, and the association was replicated in an independent cohort. The authors suggested that the approach could potentially be generalized to other disease states and immunological phenotypes. The sequencing pipeline was judged likely to have produced a cluster of highly shared sequence variants as a technical artifact. Assigning TCR associations to individual alleles was difficult when HLA alleles, especially DR and DQ, strongly co-occurred. Because counts were too low, 15 to 20 rarely observed V segments, including chromosome 9 orphons, were excluded from the earlier analysis of some 540 of the donors. In a later analysis, some 17,000 TCR beta sequences were associated with specific HLA alleles at a false discovery rate of 0.05. A later genetic analysis reported fewer N-insertions in productive TCRs among donors in an Asian-associated ancestry cluster than the 666-donor mean. The study listed 164 TCR beta chains as associated with cytomegalovirus. A later analysis found that TCR association rates varied across HLA loci, with DRB1 alleles showing the most associated TCRs and HLA-C alleles the fewest. An earlier analysis of around 500 of the donors showed that most TCR beta V segments appeared in productive rearrangements either about 87% or about 30% of the time, which broadly matched IMGT annotations. According to a later analysis, most CMV-associated TCR beta chains appeared to be HLA-restricted, and the HLA associations seemed to be driven largely by CMV exposure. Correlated functional status among segregating V segments might be attributable to linkage disequilibrium, but an unknown experimental factor could not be ruled out. The cohort was sequenced for TCR beta chains only, and without alpha or paired-chain data the features that could be detected were limited. Some IMGT-functional V segments, including TRBV6-2 and TRBV6-3, could not be distinguished by the 87-base-pair reads and were therefore excluded. Roughly uniform sequencing depth across donors was assumed in presence/absence analyses, although this assumption may not hold. In a later analysis, HLA-associated TCR beta chains were found to be more clonally expanded and to have lower generation probabilities than equally common non-associated chains. A further reported finding was that TCR beta sequences accurately predicted the HLA-A and HLA-B alleles for most subjects in the first cohort.

The chain is encoded by TRBV5-6 joined to TRBJ2-7; a stretch of 8 junction bases matches TRBD1. The origin of this receptor is a man aged 30 to 45 in good health and CMV-seronegative. The specimen sequenced was PBMCs. The nucleotides are TGTGCCAGCAGCGGGACAGGCCCGTACGAGCAGTACTTC. Its protein is CASSGTGPYEQYF.